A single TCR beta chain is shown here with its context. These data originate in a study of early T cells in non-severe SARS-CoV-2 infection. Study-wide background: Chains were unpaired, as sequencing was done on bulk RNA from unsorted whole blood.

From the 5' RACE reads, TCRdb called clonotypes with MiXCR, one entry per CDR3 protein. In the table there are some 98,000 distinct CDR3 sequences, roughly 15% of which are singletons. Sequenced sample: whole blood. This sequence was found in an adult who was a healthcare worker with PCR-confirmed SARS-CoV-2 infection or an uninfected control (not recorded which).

Here the CDR3 DNA reads TGTGCCAGCAGCTTAGACCGATTGACAGAGACCCAGTACTTC. This codes for CASSLDRLTETQYF. This rearrangement joins TRBV11-2 to TRBJ2-5; D is unclear. The germline V and J ends were trimmed by 0 bases and 4 bases, with 9 bases remaining between them. The CDR3 length is 14 residues. The germline gives CDR1 SGHAT, CDR2 FQNNGV.